The present T cell receptor (beta chain) was sequenced within a study of early T cells in non-severe SARS-CoV-2 infection. On the study more broadly: The study sequenced bulk RNA from unsorted whole blood, with chains unpaired.

Unique molecular identifiers were affixed to single, distinct cDNA molecules. MiXCR, run by TCRdb on the 5' RACE reads, gives a single entry per CDR3 protein. In the table there are 40,000 to 55,000 distinct CDR3 sequences, 13% of which are singletons. This clonotype was observed a handful of times. The origin of this receptor is an adult who was a healthcare worker with PCR-confirmed SARS-CoV-2 infection or an uninfected control (not recorded which). The sequenced sample consisted of whole blood.

The CDR3 is CASSVGGPLAGGQDTQYF. The CDR3 bases are TGTGCCAGCAGCGTAGGCGGTCCACTAGCGGGGGGTCAGGATACGCAGTATTTT. V usage is TRBV9 and J usage is TRBJ2-3, with 12 bases lining up with TRBD2. The CDR3 contains 18 residues. V was pared by 0 bases and J by 6 bases, with 11 bases of the junction left unmatched. Germline assignment: CDR1 SGDLS and CDR2 YYNGEE.